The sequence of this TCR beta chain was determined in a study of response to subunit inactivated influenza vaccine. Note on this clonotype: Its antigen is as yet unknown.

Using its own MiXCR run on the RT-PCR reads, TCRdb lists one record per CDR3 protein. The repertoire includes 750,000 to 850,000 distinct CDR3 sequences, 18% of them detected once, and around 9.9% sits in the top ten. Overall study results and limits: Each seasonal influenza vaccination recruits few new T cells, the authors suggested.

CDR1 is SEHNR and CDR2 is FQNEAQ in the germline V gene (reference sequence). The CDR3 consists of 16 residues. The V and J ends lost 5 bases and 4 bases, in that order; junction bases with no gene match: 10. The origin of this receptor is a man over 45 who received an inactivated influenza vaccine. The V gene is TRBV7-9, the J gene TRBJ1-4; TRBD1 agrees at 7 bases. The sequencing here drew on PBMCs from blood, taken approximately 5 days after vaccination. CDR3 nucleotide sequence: TGTGCCAGCAGCGGGGGGACAGTGATTTTTAATGAAAAACTGTTTTTT. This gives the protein CASSGGTVIFNEKLFF. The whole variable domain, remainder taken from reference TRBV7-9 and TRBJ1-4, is DTGVSQNPRHKITKRGQNVTFRCDPISEHNRLYWYRQTLGQGPEFLTYFQNEAQLEKSRLLSDRFSAERPKGSFSTLEIQRTEQGDSAMYLCASSGGTVIFNEKLFFGSGTQLSVL.